This section outlines one T cell receptor beta chain sequence together with its context. Its antigen is not known. The record originates from a study of cytomegalovirus exposure and HLA in healthy donors. Primers for the PCR totalled 60 Vbeta and 13 Jbeta. Only in-frame clones appear in the TCRdb table, and some are missing; sequencing was by immunoSEQ multiplex PCR. The table records around 70,000 clones, more than 75% of them present only once. Germline CDR1 and CDR2: SGHTA and FQGTGA. Trimming removed 5 bases at V and 8 bases at J, with 19 bases between. The CDR3 loop spans 15 amino acids. Study observations and caveats: Later analysis indicated greater clonal expansion among HLA-associated TCR beta chains than among equally common other chains. The presence/absence work took it that sequencing depth was about the same across donors. Analyzed later, association rates of TCRs varied across HLA loci, with DRB1 most and HLA-C fewest.

The rearrangement joins TRBV7-3 to TRBJ2-1, with D possibly being TRBD1 (8 bases). Sequencing was performed on PBMCs. The TCR originated in a male donor in good health and CMV-seropositive. CDR3 in amino acids: CASSQQGAGVDEQFF. The CDR3 DNA sequence: TGTGCCAGCAGCCAGCAGGGGGCGGGAGTGGATGAGCAGTTCTTC.